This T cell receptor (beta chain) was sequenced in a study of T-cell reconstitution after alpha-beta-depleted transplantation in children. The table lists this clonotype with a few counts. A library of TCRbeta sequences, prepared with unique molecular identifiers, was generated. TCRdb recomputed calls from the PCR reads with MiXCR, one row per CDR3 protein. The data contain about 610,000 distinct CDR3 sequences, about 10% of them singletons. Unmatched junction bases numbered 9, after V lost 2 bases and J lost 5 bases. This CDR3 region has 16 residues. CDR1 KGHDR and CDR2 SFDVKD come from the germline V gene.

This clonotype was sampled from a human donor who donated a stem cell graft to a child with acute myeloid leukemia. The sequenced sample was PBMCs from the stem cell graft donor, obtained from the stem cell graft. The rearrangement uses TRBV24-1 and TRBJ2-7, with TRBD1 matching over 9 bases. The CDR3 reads CATSDSTGTGTNEQYF. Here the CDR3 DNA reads TGTGCCACCAGTGATTCGACCGGGACAGGGACCAACGAGCAGTACTTC.